The 15 T cell receptor beta chains presented below share a single source sample, sequenced in a study of blood T cell repertoires in COVID-19. Method: immunoSEQ multiplex PCR; TCRdb's copy keeps in-frame clones and lacks some. The sample carries approximately 350,000 clones, roughly nine tenths recorded once. Input material: peripheral blood. The receptors here all came from a man in his forties or fifties with acute or convalescent COVID-19.

The chain employs TRBV5-1 and TRBJ2-2; TRBD2 aligns across 7 bases. In germline, CDR1 is SGHRS, CDR2 YFSETQ. The CDR3 contains 17 residues. Trimming at V came to 2 bases and at J to 0 bases, leaving 7 bases not matched to a gene. The CDR3 bases are TGCGCCAGCAGCTTTGGACGGGGGGTATCGAACACCGGGGAGCTGTTTTTT. Amino acid sequence: CASSFGRGVSNTGELFF.

This clone occurred once. The CDR3 reads CSVAPGHLNTEAFF. The CDR3 DNA sequence: TGCAGCGTTGCCCCGGGACACCTGAACACTGAAGCTTTCTTT. The J gene is TRBJ1-1, the V gene TRBV29-1; the D gene is possibly TRBD1 (6 bases). The CDR3 is 14 amino acids. V was cut by 4 bases and J by 0 bases, with 12 bases left in between. Germline V lookup: CDR1 SQVTM, CDR2 ANQGSEA.

This chain links TRBV5-4 with TRBJ2-1; 7 nucleotides line up with TRBD2. Germline V lookup: CDR1 SGHNT, CDR2 YYREEE (reference sequence). The CDR3 length is 12 residues. J lost 11 bases, V lost 4 bases, and 6 bases had no gene match. This CDR3 reads CASSPGGLKQFF. For the CDR3, the DNA is TGTGCCAGCAGCCCGGGGGGACTTAAGCAGTTCTTC.

The chain combines TRBV6-4 with TRBJ2-3, with TRBD1 matching over 10 bases. CDR1 and CDR2 from the germline V gene are MRHNA and SNTAGT. The length of the CDR3 is 21 residues. After removal of 1 base from V and 4 bases from J, the junction contained 20 bases not matched to a gene. The CDR3 DNA reads TGTGCCAGCAGTGACTTAAACTTCGGGGATGGGACAGGGGTCCGCGCAGATACGCAGTATTTT. It is translated as CASSDLNFGDGTGVRADTQYF.

A note on this clone: This could be a read error, since a much larger clone is one nucleotide away. The chain links TRBV5-4 to TRBJ2-1; D gene uncertain. The CDR3 extends over 12 amino acids. Deletions cut 2 bases from V and 6 bases from J, with 6 bases between. Per the germline V gene, CDR1 is SGHNT and CDR2 is YYREEE (reference sequence). CDR3 region: CASSLLLNEQFF. In DNA form, the CDR3 reads TGTGCCAGCAGCTTATTACTCAATGAGCAGTTCTTC.

This clone was seen a few times. The chain uses TRBV6-2 or TRBV6-3 and TRBJ1-6; no clear D gene. CDR1 and CDR2 (germline): MNHEY, SVGEGT. Trimming removed 6 bases at V and 9 bases at J, with 9 bases between. This CDR3 has 12 amino acids. The DNA for the CDR3 is TGTGCCAGCAGCCACCGCAGTTCACCCCTCCACTTT. This sequence encodes CASSHRSSPLHF.

The V call is TRBV7-2, the J call TRBJ2-7, with a tentative D call TRBD2 (7 bases). The CDR3 loop spans 13 amino acids. The germline V and J ends were trimmed by 5 bases and 3 bases, with 11 bases remaining between them. Germline assignment: CDR1 SGHTA and CDR2 FQGNSA. CDR3 sequence (DNA): TGTGCCAGCAGCCCGAGGGGGGGCTACGAGCAGTACTTC. It specifies CASSPRGGYEQYF.

The chain uses TRBV7-2 and TRBJ2-5, with 8 bases aligning to TRBD2. V shed 2 bases, J shed 9 bases, and the junction held 11 bases outside the gene matches. The CDR3 runs 15 residues. Germline V lookup: CDR1 SGHTA, CDR2 FQGNSA. Written as DNA, the CDR3 is TGTGCCAGCAGCTTATCTAGCGGGCCCATTGTGGCCCAGTACTTC. Its protein is CASSLSSGPIVAQYF.

This chain links TRBV13 with TRBJ1-1; D unclear. CDR1 is PRHDT, CDR2 FYEKMQ, per germline (reference sequence). This CDR3 region has 14 residues. Trimming took 6 bases from V and 5 from J, leaving 16 bases between them. CDR3 nucleotide sequence: TGTGCCAGCAGTCAGCACACGGGAGGGACTGAAGCTTTCTTT. Its protein is CASSQHTGGTEAFF. The full variable domain, with the rest looked up from reference TRBV13 and TRBJ1-1, is AAGVIQSPRHLIKEKRETATLKCYPIPRHDTVYWYQQGPGQDPQFLISFYEKMQSDKGSIPDRFSAQQFSDYHSELNMSSLELGDSALYFCASSQHTGGTEAFFGQGTRLTVV.

The chain has TRBV5-1 and TRBJ1-2, with 8 bases fitting TRBD1. Germline V lookup: CDR1 SGHRS, CDR2 YFSETQ. The ends lost 1 base at V and 4 bases at J; junction bases unmatched: 6. The length of the CDR3 is 15 residues. CDR3 in amino acids: CASSLQLGQGYGYTF. DNA for the CDR3: TGCGCCAGCAGCTTGCAACTCGGACAGGGCTATGGCTACACCTTC.

This clone was observed at least ten times. The rearrangement uses TRBV19 and TRBJ2-5, with D possibly being TRBD2 (5 bases). CDR3 length: 16 amino acids. With 6 bases removed from V and 5 bases from J, the gap between germline ends came to 22 bases. Germline loops: CDR1 LNHDA, CDR2 SQIVND (reference sequence). CDR3 bases: TGTGCCAGTAGCCCCGACGACGTTTCATCGGGGGAGACCCAGTACTTC. Protein: CASSPDDVSSGETQYF.

This chain connects TRBV5-1 to TRBJ1-2, with 9 bases that match TRBD1. Per the germline V gene, CDR1 is SGHRS and CDR2 is YFSETQ. V was clipped by 4 bases and J by 6 bases; unmatched bases: 25. The CDR3 totals 20 residues. CDR3 sequence: CASSRRRDREPLLRVDGYTF. The CDR3 DNA follows: TGCGCCAGCAGCCGGCGCCGGGACAGGGAGCCCCTTCTAAGGGTTGATGGCTACACCTTC. The entire variable domain, with the rest obtained from reference TRBV5-1 and TRBJ1-2, is as follows: KAGVTQTPRYLIKTRGQQVTLSCSPISGHRSVSWYQQTPGQGLQFLFEYFSETQRNKGNFPGRFSGRQFSNSRSEMNVSTLELGDSALYLCASSRRRDREPLLRVDGYTFGSGTRLTVV.

J is TRBJ2-3 and V is TRBV21-1; TRBD1 is taken as the D call from the table, unchecked against the DNA. TRBV21-1 is assigned pseudogene status. The CDR3 has 17 residues. The CDR3 protein is CASSHQSDRVPTDTQYF. CDR3 nucleotide sequence: TGTGCCAGCAGCCATCAATCGGACAGGGTTCCTACAGATACGCAGTATTTT.

This chain joins TRBV18 and TRBJ1-2; 9 nucleotides align to TRBD1. Germline assignment: CDR1 KGHSH and CDR2 LQKENI. V lost 3 bases, J lost 2 bases, and 10 bases stayed unmatched. The CDR3 length is 17 residues. The CDR3 protein is CASSPGQGRRVNYGYTF. CDR3 nucleotides: TGTGCCAGCTCACCCGGACAGGGGAGGAGGGTCAACTATGGCTACACCTTC.

The V gene is TRBV6-6, the J gene TRBJ2-7, with TRBD2 identical over 10 bases. Trimming at V came to 2 bases and at J to 5 bases, leaving 3 bases not matched to a gene. This CDR3 comprises 14 residues. The germline V gene encodes CDR1 MNHNY and CDR2 SVGAGI (reference sequence). CDR3 nucleotides: TGTGCCAGCAGTTACGAGCGGGAGGGGCACGAGCAGTACTTC. Amino acids: CASSYEREGHEQYF.